This T cell receptor (beta chain) was retrieved from a study of long-term antiretroviral therapy in people with HIV. This CDR3 has 14 residues. Per the germline V gene, CDR1 is GTSNPN and CDR2 is SVGIG (reference sequence). Trimming removed 3 bases at V and 7 bases at J, with 16 bases between. The authors ran the immunoSEQ assay, v3.0, at survey level. Profiled with immunoSEQ multiplex PCR; TCRdb holds only in-frame clones, not every one. The data contain about 21,000 clones, around 81% of them singletons. Every participant with HIV received treatment in the United States. This clonotype was obtained from a middle-aged man with HIV. This chain connects TRBV30 to TRBJ1-5, with D uncertain. Sequenced material: unsorted PBMCs, taken 0.1 years before starting antiretroviral therapy. This CDR3 is CAWSIGGSGQPQHF. DNA for the CDR3: TGTGCCTGGAGCATCGGAGGGAGCGGCCAGCCCCAGCATTTT.